This note documents a single T cell receptor beta chain sequence. Its specificity is unknown. Trimming took 0 bases from V and 4 from J, leaving 11 bases between them. Germline values: CDR1 SGHNT, CDR2 YENEEA. This CDR3 contains 15 residues. These data are taken from a study of breast tumors, draining lymph nodes, adjacent tissues. Study-wide results and caveats: Data only fit, rather than demonstrated, lymph node origin of most tumor T cells. Most tumor T cells seemingly derive from lymph node, then expand in tumor. Tumors had less TCR diversity than lymph nodes, more than nontumor tissue.

TCRdb analysed the multiplex PCR reads with MiXCR anew, one entry per CDR3 protein. The sample includes about 13,000 distinct CDR3 sequences, 62% of them seen just once. The clonotype originates from a female donor with breast cancer. Some clones in this sample may be carry-over from other donors' samples. The sample taken for sequencing was tumor-adjacent breast tissue. The chain has TRBV11-3 and TRBJ2-3, with D perhaps matching TRBD2 (5 bases). The CDR3 region is CASSLDRLASDTQYF. The CDR3 DNA is TGTGCCAGCAGCTTAGATCGGCTAGCCTCAGATACGCAGTATTTT.